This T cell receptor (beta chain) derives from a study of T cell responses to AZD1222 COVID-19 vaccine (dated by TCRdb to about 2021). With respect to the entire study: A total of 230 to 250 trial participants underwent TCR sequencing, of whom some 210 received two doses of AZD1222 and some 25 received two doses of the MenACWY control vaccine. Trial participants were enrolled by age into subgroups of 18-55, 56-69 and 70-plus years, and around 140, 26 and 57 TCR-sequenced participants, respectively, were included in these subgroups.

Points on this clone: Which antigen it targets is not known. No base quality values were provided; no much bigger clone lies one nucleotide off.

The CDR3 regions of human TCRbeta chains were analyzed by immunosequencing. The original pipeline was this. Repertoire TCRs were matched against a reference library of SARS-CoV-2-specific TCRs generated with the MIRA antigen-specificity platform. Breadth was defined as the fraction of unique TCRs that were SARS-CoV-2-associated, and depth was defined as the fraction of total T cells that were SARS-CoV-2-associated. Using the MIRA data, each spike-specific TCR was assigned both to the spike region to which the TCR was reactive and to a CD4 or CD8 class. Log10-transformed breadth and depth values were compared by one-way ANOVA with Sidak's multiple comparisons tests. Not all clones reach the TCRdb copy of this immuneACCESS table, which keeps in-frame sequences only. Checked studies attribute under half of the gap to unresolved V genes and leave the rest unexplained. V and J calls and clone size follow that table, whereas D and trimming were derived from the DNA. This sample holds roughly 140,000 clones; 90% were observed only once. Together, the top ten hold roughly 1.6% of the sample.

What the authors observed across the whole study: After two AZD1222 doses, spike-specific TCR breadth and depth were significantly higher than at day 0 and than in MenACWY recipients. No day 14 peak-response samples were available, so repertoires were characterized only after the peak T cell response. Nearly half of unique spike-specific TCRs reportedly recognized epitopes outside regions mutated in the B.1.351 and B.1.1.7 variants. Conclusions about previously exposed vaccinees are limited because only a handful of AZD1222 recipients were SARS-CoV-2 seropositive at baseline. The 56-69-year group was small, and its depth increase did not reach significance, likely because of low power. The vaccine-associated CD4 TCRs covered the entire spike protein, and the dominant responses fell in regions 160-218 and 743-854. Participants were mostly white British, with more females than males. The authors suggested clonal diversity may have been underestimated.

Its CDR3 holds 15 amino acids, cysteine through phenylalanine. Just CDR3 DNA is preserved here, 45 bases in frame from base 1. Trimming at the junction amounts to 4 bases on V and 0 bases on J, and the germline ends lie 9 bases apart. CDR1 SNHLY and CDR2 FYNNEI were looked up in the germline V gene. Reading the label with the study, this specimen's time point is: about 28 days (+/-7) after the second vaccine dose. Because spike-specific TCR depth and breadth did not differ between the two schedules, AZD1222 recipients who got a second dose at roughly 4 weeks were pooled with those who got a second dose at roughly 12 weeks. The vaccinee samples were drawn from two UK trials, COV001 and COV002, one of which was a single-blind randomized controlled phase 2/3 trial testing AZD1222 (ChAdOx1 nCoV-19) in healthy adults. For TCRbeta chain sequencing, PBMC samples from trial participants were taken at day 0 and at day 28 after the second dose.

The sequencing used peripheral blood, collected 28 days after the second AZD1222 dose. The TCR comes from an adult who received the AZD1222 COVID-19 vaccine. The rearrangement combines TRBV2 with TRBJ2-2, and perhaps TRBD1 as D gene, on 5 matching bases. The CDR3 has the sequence CASSVQGANTGELFF. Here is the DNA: TGTGCCAGCAGTGTGCAGGGCGCGAACACCGGGGAGCTGTTTTTT.